The 25 T cell receptor beta chains below all came from one sample that was sequenced in a study of PD-1 blockade in classical Hodgkin lymphoma. Sequencing used immunoSEQ multiplex PCR; TCRdb keeps in-frame clones, though not all of them. The sample has under 100,000 clones; over 80% are singletons. Every patient was affected by relapse after autologous stem cell transplantation, while exposure to brentuximab vedotin was not uniform. Sequencing was performed on peripheral blood mononuclear cells (PBMCs), taken at baseline. The receptors stem from a human donor with classical Hodgkin lymphoma.

The chain combines TRBV2 with TRBJ2-2, with D hard to call. CDR3 length equals 14 residues. The V gene lost 2 bases and the J gene lost 5 bases, with 9 bases spanning the gap. Germline V gene data show CDR1 as SNHLY and CDR2 as FYNNEI. The DNA of the CDR3 is TGTGCCAGCAGTGAATTGTTGGGAACCGGGGAGCTGTTTTTT. Its translation is CASSELLGTGELFF.

The V call is TRBV10-2, the J call TRBJ1-1; TRBD1 agrees at 9 bases. J gave up 2 bases and V 6 bases, and 7 bases lay outside the gene matches. This CDR3 spans 15 amino acids. CDR1 is WSHSY, CDR2 SAAADI, per germline. The CDR3 loop is CASRAGQGTNTEAFF. CDR3 coding DNA: TGCGCCAGCAGAGCCGGACAGGGGACAAACACTGAAGCTTTCTTT.

The chain has TRBV7-9 and TRBJ2-1; D might be TRBD2 (6 bases). The germline gives CDR1 SEHNR, CDR2 FQNEAQ (reference sequence). V was pared by 0 bases and J by 5 bases, with 14 bases between. The CDR3 contains 16 residues. In nucleotides, the CDR3 is TGTGCCAGCAGCTTAGCCCTTGCGGGGACCAACAATGAGCAGTTCTTC. Translated: CASSLALAGTNNEQFF.

This clone was seen once. The chain combines TRBV10-1 with TRBJ2-6; D gene unclear. From germline, CDR1 is WNHNN and CDR2 SYGVQD (reference sequence). The CDR3 is 13 amino acids. V dropped 5 bases and J dropped 4 bases, with 6 bases sitting between them. The CDR3 DNA sequence: TGCGCCAGCAGTTCCCCCGGGGCCAACGTCCTGACTTTC. Translating gives CASSSPGANVLTF.

The chain couples TRBV10-3 to TRBJ2-1; 14 nucleotides align to TRBD2. The CDR3 is 16 residues long. V was clipped by 3 bases and J by 7 bases; unmatched bases: 5. Per the germline V gene, CDR1 is ENHRY and CDR2 is SYGVKD. The CDR3 sequence: CAISEGLAGGSNEQFF. In DNA form, the CDR3 reads TGTGCCATCAGTGAAGGACTAGCGGGAGGCTCGAATGAGCAGTTCTTC.

The J gene is TRBJ2-1, the V gene TRBV27; 9 bases fit TRBD1. The J segment lost 3 bases and the V segment lost 6 bases, leaving 9 bases of the junction unmatched. This CDR3 has 16 residues. Germline V gene data show CDR1 as MNHEY and CDR2 as SMNVEV (reference sequence). DNA for the CDR3: TGTGCCAGCAGGCCGCCTCTGGGACAGGGCTACAATGAGCAGTTCTTC. Translated: CASRPPLGQGYNEQFF.

The chain recombines TRBV9 with TRBJ2-3; TRBD2 aligns across 9 bases. The V gene's germline CDR1 is SGDLS and CDR2 YYNGEE. The CDR3 totals 17 residues. Losses at the gene ends were 3 bases for V and 3 bases for J; bases not matched to a gene: 11. Here the CDR3 DNA reads TGTGCCAGCAGCGGCAGTGTGGCGGGAGGGGGGACAGATACGCAGTATTTT. Amino acid sequence: CASSGSVAGGGTDTQYF.

The genes are TRBV19 and TRBJ1-3; D gene uncertain. The germline gives CDR1 LNHDA, CDR2 SQIVND (reference sequence). CDR3 length: 17 amino acids. The V and J ends lost 6 bases and 0 bases respectively, with 18 bases between them. The CDR3 bases are TGTGCCAGTAGCCTTCAAAGGAGTCCTATCTCTGGAAACACCATATATTTT. As protein: CASSLQRSPISGNTIYF.

The chain joins TRBV6-1 to TRBJ1-4, with D hard to call. V gave up 1 base and J gave up 4 bases, with 7 bases separating them. The CDR3 sequence is 14 residues long. Germline V gene lookup returns CDR1 MNHNS and CDR2 SASEGT. The CDR3 loop is CASSEGPINEKLFF. CDR3 DNA sequence: TGTGCCAGCAGTGAAGGCCCAATTAATGAAAAACTGTTTTTT.

This chain joins TRBV9 and TRBJ2-2; TRBD2 matches 7 bases. The CDR3 sequence is 15 residues long. The trim removed 4 bases at V and 2 bases at J, leaving 5 bases unmatched. The germline V gene has CDR1 SGDLS and CDR2 YYNGEE. CDR3 residues: CASSYGTTNTGELFF. DNA for the CDR3: TGTGCCAGCAGCTACGGGACTACCAACACCGGGGAGCTGTTTTTT. The variable domain in full, with the rest retrieved from reference TRBV9 and TRBJ2-2, is DSGVTQTPKHLITATGQRVTLRCSPRSGDLSVYWYQQSLDQGLQFLIQYYNGEERAKGNILERFSAQQFPDLHSELNLSSLELGDSALYFCASSYGTTNTGELFFGEGSRLTVL.

The chain is built from TRBV30 and TRBJ2-5, with 8 bases matching TRBD2. Trimming removed 1 base from V and 5 bases from J; junction bases left unmatched: 0. CDR3 length: 12 amino acids. CDR1 GTSNPN and CDR2 SVGIG come from the germline V gene (reference sequence). The CDR3 sequence: CAWSAGGETQYF. The CDR3, as DNA: TGTGCCTGGAGTGCGGGAGGGGAGACCCAGTACTTC. The whole variable domain, remainder taken from reference TRBV30 and TRBJ2-5, is SQTIHQWPATLVQPVGSPLSLECTVEGTSNPNLYWYRQAAGRGLQLLFYSVGIGQISSEVPQNLSASRPQDRQFILSSKKLLLSDSGFYLCAWSAGGETQYFGPGTRLLVL.

This clone came up once. V gene TRBV19 combines with J gene TRBJ2-2, with 8 bases identical to TRBD1. Germline V gives CDR1 LNHDA, CDR2 SQIVND (reference sequence). J lost 6 bases, V lost 8 bases, and 8 bases had no gene match. The CDR3 loop spans 14 amino acids. In nucleotides, the CDR3 is TGTGCCAGTCGCACGGACAGGGTGGCCGGGGAGCTGTTTTTT. Translation gives CASRTDRVAGELFF. Full variable domain (remainder filled in from reference TRBV19 and TRBJ2-2): DGGITQSPKYLFRKEGQNVTLSCEQNLNHDAMYWYRQDPGQGLRLIYYSQIVNDFQKGDIAEGYSVSREKKESFPLTVTSAQKNPTAFYLCASRTDRVAGELFFGEGSRLTVL.

This clone has a single count. The chain employs TRBV6-5 and TRBJ2-1, with TRBD1 identical over 11 bases. V shed 5 bases, J shed 6 bases, and the junction held 0 bases outside the gene matches. This CDR3 spans 13 amino acids. The germline CDR1 and CDR2 sequences are MNHEY and SVGAGI. Here the CDR3 reads CASSGQGANEQFF. The CDR3 DNA reads TGTGCCAGCAGTGGACAGGGGGCCAATGAGCAGTTCTTC.

The chain joins TRBV6-5 to TRBJ2-5; D unclear. The CDR3 length is 13 residues. Looked up from germline, CDR1 is MNHEY and CDR2 is SVGAGI. Trimming took off 0 bases at V and 5 bases at J, with 7 bases between the two ends. The CDR3 region has the DNA TGTGCCAGCAGTTACTCGCACTGGGAGACCCAGTACTTC. The encoded protein is CASSYSHWETQYF.

The rearrangement joins TRBV7-3 to TRBJ2-7; 8 nucleotides line up with TRBD2. Looked up from germline, CDR1 is SGHTA and CDR2 is FQGTGA. With V trimmed by 5 bases and J by 2 bases, 5 bases remained unmatched. CDR3 size: 14 residues. CDR3 amino acids: CASSPSGGPYEQYF. The CDR3 bases are TGTGCCAGCAGCCCCTCGGGGGGGCCCTACGAGCAGTACTTC.

The DNA of the CDR3 is TGTGCCACGAGTAGGGGAGAGTTGAATGAAAAACTGTTTTTT. As protein: CATSRGELNEKLFF. The chain has TRBV19 and TRBJ1-4; tentative D call: TRBD1 (5 bases). This CDR3 is built from 14 residues. Trimming took 10 bases from V and 5 from J, leaving 17 bases between them. Germline assignment: CDR1 LNHDA and CDR2 SQIVND (reference sequence). The full variable domain, rest sourced from reference TRBV19 and TRBJ1-4, is DGGITQSPKYLFRKEGQNVTLSCEQNLNHDAMYWYRQDPGQGLRLIYYSQIVNDFQKGDIAEGYSVSREKKESFPLTVTSAQKNPTAFYLCATSRGELNEKLFFGSGTQLSVL.

The genes are TRBV7-9 and TRBJ1-1, with 8 bases identical to TRBD1. Germline V gives CDR1 SEHNR, CDR2 FQNEAQ (reference sequence). With 3 bases clipped from V and 3 bases from J, the junction kept 9 bases outside the gene matches. The CDR3 totals 16 residues. The CDR3 region has the DNA TGTGCCAGCAGCTTTTTTACGCAGGGGGCGGACACTGAAGCTTTCTTT. Protein sequence: CASSFFTQGADTEAFF.

As regards this clone: Distinct nucleotide sequences in the sample also encode this CDR3. This chain links TRBV10-3 with TRBJ2-3; unclear D gene. With 8 bases removed from V and 0 bases from J, the gap between germline ends came to 9 bases. The germline CDR1 and CDR2 sequences are ENHRY and SYGVKD. There are 13 residues in the CDR3. The chain's CDR3 is CAISPDSTDTQYF. The DNA for the CDR3 is TGTGCCATCTCGCCGGACAGCACAGATACGCAGTATTTT.

V and J are TRBV25-1 and TRBJ2-1; 10 nucleotides align to TRBD1. Germline loops: CDR1 MGHDK, CDR2 SYGVNS. The CDR3 is 17 amino acids. V shed 5 bases and J 7 bases; nucleotides not matched to a gene: 14. The CDR3 bases are TGTGCCAGCAGTCCAGGACCCGTGGGACAGGGGTATAATGAGCAGTTCTTC. The encoded protein is CASSPGPVGQGYNEQFF.

The CDR3 region has the DNA TGTGCCAGCAGCTTAGGGCAGAACACCGGGGAGCTGTTTTTT. Its protein product is CASSLGQNTGELFF. The V and J genes are TRBV7-8 and TRBJ2-2; no firm D call. The germline CDR1 and CDR2 sequences are SGHVS and FQNEAQ. Trimming removed 1 base from V and 1 base from J, with 4 bases in between. There are 14 residues in the CDR3.

This chain joins TRBV10-3 and TRBJ2-5, with D uncertain. Deletions cut 2 bases from V and 1 base from J, with 2 bases between. The V gene's germline CDR1 is ENHRY and CDR2 SYGVKD. This CDR3 is built from 12 residues. The CDR3 sequence is CAISEGQETQYF. CDR3 sequence (DNA): TGTGCCATCAGTGAGGGCCAAGAGACCCAGTACTTC.

The gene calls are TRBV10-3 and TRBJ2-3; 11 positions match TRBD2. V was pared by 11 bases and J by 6 bases, with 10 bases of the junction left unmatched. The CDR3 length is 14 residues. Looked up from germline, CDR1 is ENHRY and CDR2 is SYGVKD. Here the CDR3 reads CASRLAGIQDTQYF. Here the CDR3 DNA reads TGTGCCTCCAGACTAGCGGGGATTCAGGATACGCAGTATTTT.

Concerning this clone itself: A read error likely explains this, since a far larger clone differs by one base. This chain connects TRBV5-1 to TRBJ1-1; 9 bases fit TRBD1. Germline CDR1 is SGHRS and CDR2 is YFSETQ. V lost 4 bases and J lost 5; bases outside the gene matches: 6. The CDR3 runs 14 residues. The CDR3 spells CASSLQGARTEAFF. CDR3 coding DNA: TGCGCCAGCAGCCTACAGGGGGCGCGTACTGAAGCTTTCTTT.

This chain connects TRBV27 to TRBJ2-3; possible D gene TRBD2, 6 bases. The CDR3 extends over 14 amino acids. The V and J ends lost 6 bases and 4 bases respectively, with 14 bases between them. Germline CDR1 and CDR2: MNHEY and SMNVEV (reference sequence). The CDR3 region has the DNA TGTGCCAGCAGCTCCAGAGGGGACTCAGATACGCAGTATTTT. Translating gives CASSSRGDSDTQYF.

The chain employs TRBV27 and TRBJ2-3; D assignment may be TRBD1 or TRBD2 (6 bases each). Germline V CDR1 and CDR2: MNHEY, SMNVEV (reference sequence). V was trimmed by 5 bases and J by 6 bases, leaving 15 bases between them. This CDR3 has 14 amino acids. This chain's CDR3 is CASSAASGADTQYF. The CDR3 region has the DNA TGTGCCAGCAGTGCCGCGTCGGGGGCCGATACGCAGTATTTT.